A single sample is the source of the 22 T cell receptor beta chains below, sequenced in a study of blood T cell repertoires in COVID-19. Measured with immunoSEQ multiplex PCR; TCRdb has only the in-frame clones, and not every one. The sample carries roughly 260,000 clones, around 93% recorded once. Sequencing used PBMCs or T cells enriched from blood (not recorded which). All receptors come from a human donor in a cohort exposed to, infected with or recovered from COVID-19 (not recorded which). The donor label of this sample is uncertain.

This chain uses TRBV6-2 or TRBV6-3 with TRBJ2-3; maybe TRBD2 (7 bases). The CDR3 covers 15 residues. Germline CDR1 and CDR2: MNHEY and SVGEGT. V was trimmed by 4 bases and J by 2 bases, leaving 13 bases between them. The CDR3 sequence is CASSSRGAYTDTQYF. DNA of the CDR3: TGTGCCAGCAGTTCTCGGGGGGCCTACACAGATACGCAGTATTTT.

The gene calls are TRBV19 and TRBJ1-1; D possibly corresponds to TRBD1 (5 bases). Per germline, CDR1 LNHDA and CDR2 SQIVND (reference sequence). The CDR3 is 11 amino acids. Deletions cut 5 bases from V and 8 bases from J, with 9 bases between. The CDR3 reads CASSQGSEAFF. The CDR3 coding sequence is TGTGCCAGTAGTCAGGGATCCGAAGCTTTCTTT.

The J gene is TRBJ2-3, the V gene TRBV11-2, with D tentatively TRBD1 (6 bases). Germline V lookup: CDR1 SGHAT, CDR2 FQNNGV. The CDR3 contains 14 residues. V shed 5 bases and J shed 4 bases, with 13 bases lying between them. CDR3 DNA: TGTGCCAGCAGCCCTTGGACAGTATCAGATACGCAGTATTTT. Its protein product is CASSPWTVSDTQYF.

CDR3 nucleotide sequence: TGTGCCAGCAGCCAAGAGTGGAGGGGGCCTTCCTACGAGCAGTACTTC. Protein product: CASSQEWRGPSYEQYF. V is TRBV3-1 (or the pseudogene TRBV3-2) and J is TRBJ2-7, with D tentatively TRBD1 (7 bases). The CDR3 consists of 16 residues. Germline CDR1 is LGHDT and CDR2 is YNNKEL (reference sequence). With 0 bases removed from V and 1 base from J, the gap between germline ends came to 13 bases.

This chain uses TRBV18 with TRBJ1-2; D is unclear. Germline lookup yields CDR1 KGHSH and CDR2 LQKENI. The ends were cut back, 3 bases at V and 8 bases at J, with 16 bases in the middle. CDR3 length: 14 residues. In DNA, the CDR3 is TGTGCCAGCTCACCCCCGGGAGCCCTCGGGGGCTACACCTTC. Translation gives CASSPPGALGGYTF.

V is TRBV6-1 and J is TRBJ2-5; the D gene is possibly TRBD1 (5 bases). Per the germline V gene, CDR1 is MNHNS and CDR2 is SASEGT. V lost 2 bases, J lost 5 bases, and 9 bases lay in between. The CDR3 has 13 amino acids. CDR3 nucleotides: TGTGCCAGCAGTGAACAGGGAATGGAGACCCAGTACTTC. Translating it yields CASSEQGMETQYF.

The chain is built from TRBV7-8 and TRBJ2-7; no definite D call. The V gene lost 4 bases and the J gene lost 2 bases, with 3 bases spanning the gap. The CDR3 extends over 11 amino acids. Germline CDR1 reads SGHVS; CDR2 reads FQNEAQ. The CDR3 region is CASSSTYEQYF. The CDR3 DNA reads TGTGCCAGCAGCTCCACCTACGAGCAGTACTTC.

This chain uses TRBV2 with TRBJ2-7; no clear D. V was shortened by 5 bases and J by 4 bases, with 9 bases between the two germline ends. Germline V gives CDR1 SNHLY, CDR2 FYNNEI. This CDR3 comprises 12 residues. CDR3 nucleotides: TGTGCCAGCAGTCTTACAGATTACGAGCAGTACTTC. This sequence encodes CASSLTDYEQYF.

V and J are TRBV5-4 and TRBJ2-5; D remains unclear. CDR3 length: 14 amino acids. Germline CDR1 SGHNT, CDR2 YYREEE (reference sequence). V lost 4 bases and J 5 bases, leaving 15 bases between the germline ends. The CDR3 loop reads CASSLLHATETQYF. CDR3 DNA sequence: TGTGCCAGCAGCCTACTACATGCTACGGAGACCCAGTACTTC.

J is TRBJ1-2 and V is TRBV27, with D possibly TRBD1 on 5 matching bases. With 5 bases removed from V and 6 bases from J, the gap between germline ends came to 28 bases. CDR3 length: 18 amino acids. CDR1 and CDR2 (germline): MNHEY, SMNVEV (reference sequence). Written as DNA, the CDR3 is TGTGCCAGCAGTCTTAGAAGGGGAAGGGCCTCTATGGTGGATGGCTACACCTTC. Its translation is CASSLRRGRASMVDGYTF.

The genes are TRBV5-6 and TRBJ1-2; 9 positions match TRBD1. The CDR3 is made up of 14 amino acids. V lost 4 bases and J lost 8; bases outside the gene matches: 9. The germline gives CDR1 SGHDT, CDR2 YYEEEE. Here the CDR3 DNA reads TGTGCCAGCAGCCCGTGGACAGGGGTAAGCGGCTACACCTTC. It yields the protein CASSPWTGVSGYTF.

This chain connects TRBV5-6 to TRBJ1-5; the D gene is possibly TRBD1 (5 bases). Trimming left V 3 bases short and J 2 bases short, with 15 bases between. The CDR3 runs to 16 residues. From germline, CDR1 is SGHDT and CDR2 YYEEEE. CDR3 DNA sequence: TGTGCCAGCAGCTCATGGCGGGGGACGGGCAATCAGCCCCAGCATTTT. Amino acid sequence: CASSSWRGTGNQPQHF. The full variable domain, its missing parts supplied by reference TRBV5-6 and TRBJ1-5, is DAGVTQSPTHLIKTRGQQVTLRCSPKSGHDTVSWYQQALGQGPQFIFQYYEEEERQRGNFPDRFSGHQFPNYSSELNVNALLLGDSALYLCASSSWRGTGNQPQHFGDGTRLSIL.

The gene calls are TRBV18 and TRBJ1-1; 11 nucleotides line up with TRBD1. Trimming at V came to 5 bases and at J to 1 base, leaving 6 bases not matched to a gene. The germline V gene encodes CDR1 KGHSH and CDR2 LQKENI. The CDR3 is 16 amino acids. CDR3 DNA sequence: TGTGCCAGCTCATTCGGACAGGGGGCGTCGAACACTGAAGCTTTCTTT. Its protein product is CASSFGQGASNTEAFF.

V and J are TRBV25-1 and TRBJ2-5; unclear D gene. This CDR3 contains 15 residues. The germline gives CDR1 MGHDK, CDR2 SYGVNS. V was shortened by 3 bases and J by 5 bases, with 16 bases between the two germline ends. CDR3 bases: TGTGCCAGCAGTGATGTGGGCAGTCTTTGGGAGACCCAGTACTTC. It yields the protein CASSDVGSLWETQYF.

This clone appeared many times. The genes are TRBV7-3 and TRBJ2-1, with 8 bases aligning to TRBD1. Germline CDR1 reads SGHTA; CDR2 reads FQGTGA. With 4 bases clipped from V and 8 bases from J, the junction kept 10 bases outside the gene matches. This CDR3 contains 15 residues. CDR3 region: CASSSLGQGIDEQFF. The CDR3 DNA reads TGTGCCAGCAGCTCCCTCGGACAGGGAATAGATGAGCAGTTCTTC.

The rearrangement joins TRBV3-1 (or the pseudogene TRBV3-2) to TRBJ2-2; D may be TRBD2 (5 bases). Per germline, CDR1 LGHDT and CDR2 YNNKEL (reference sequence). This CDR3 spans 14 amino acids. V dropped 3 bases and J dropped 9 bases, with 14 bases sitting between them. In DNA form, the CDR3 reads TGTGCCAGCAGCCAGACTACCGATGAGTGGGAGCTGTTTTTT. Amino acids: CASSQTTDEWELFF.

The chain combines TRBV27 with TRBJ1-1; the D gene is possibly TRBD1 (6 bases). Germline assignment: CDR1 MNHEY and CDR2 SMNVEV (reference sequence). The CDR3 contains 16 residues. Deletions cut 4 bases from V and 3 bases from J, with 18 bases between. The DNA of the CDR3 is TGTGCCAGCAGTTCCCTTATAACAGGGAGGGACACTGAAGCTTTCTTT. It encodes CASSSLITGRDTEAFF.

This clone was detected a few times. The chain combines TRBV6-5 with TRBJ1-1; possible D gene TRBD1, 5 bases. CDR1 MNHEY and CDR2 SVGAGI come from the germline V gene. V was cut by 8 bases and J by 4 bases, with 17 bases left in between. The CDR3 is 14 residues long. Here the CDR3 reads CASRYEGVATEAFF. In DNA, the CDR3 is TGTGCCAGCCGCTACGAAGGGGTGGCCACTGAAGCTTTCTTT.

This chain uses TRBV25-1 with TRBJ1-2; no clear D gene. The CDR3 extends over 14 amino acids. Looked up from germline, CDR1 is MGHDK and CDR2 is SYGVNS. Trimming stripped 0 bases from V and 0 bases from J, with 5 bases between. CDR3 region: CASSEYSANYGYTF. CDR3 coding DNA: TGTGCCAGCAGTGAATACTCGGCTAACTATGGCTACACCTTC.

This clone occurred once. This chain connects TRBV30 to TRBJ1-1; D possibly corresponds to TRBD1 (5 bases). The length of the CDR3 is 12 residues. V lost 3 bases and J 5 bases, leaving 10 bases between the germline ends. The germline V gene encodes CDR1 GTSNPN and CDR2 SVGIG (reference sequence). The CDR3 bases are TGTGCCTGGAGCAGGGAAGGTACTGAAGCTTTCTTT. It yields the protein CAWSREGTEAFF.

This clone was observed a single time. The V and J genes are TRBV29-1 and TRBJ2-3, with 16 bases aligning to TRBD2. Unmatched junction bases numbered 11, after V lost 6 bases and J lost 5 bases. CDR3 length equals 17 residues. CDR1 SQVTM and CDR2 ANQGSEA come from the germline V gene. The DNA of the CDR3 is TGCAGCGTCCGGGGACTAGCGGGGGGGAAGGAGGGAGATACGCAGTATTTT. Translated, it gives CSVRGLAGGKEGDTQYF.

The CDR3 region has the DNA TGTGCCAGCAGCCAATCTAGCGGGGAGCTGTTTTTT. Amino acid sequence: CASSQSSGELFF. The chain joins TRBV3-1 (or the pseudogene TRBV3-2) to TRBJ2-2; D is unresolved. CDR3 length: 12 amino acids. Germline CDR1 LGHDT, CDR2 YNNKEL (reference sequence). V lost 2 bases and J lost 7, with 5 bases in between.